This T cell receptor (beta chain) was sequenced for a study of control samples from healthy donors and cancer patients. This table comes from immunoSEQ multiplex PCR, and its TCRdb copy is limited to in-frame clones, with some not included. The table records 120,000 to 150,000 clones, roughly nine tenths of them present only once. This clonotype was obtained from a man between 25 and 39 years old in good health. The sequenced sample was blood.

Here the CDR3 reads CASSQNSNSNNEQFF. Written as DNA, the CDR3 is TGTGCCAGCAGCCAGAACAGTAATTCAAACAATGAGCAGTTCTTC. The chain couples TRBV7-2 to TRBJ2-1; no clear D. Germline V lookup: CDR1 SGHTA, CDR2 FQGNSA. Between the trimmed V and J ends, which lost 5 bases and 5 bases, there was a span of 16 bases. CDR3 length: 15 residues.